This T cell receptor beta chain was identified during a study of blood T cell repertoires in COVID-19. Study information: Samples taken during acute and convalescent COVID-19 were collected in the United States, Italy and Spain. The analysed material was cDNA or gDNA that came from T cells, B-cell-depleted T cells, or PBMCs.

Original analysis: How many nucleated cells were present was estimated from reference gene primer amplification. Using immunoSEQ multiplex PCR, the repertoire was profiled, and TCRdb retains in-frame clones only, with some absent. Clone size and V and J calls were adopted from that table, with D and trimming inferred from the DNA. The table has roughly 310,000 clones, 88% seen once; the top ten hold more than 3%. The CDR3 is made up of 12 amino acids. V gave up 5 bases and J gave up 7 bases, with 8 bases separating them. Per the germline V gene, CDR1 is SGHTA and CDR2 is FQGTGA. This sequence joins TRBV7-3 and TRBJ2-2, with D uncertain. Sequencing used peripheral blood. The receptor was derived from a woman between 45 and 60 years old with active or convalescent COVID-19. Written as DNA, the CDR3 is TGTGCCAGCAGCCCCCGAGGCGGGGAGCTGTTTTTT. This sequence encodes CASSPRGGELFF.